One sample yielded the 24 T cell receptor beta chains listed below, sequenced in a study of T cell changes during pregnancy in multiple sclerosis. Measured with immunoSEQ multiplex PCR; TCRdb has only the in-frame clones, and not every one. The repertoire has 49,000 or so clones, 80% to 95% of them found once; the top ten carry roughly 2.2%. Sequenced material: peripheral blood, taken in the third trimester of pregnancy. The receptors shown here come from a female donor with multiple sclerosis, enrolled in a pregnancy study.

The chain recombines TRBV2 with TRBJ1-1; 8 positions agree with TRBD1. CDR1 is SNHLY and CDR2 is FYNNEI in the germline V gene. The J segment lost 0 bases and the V segment lost 0 bases, leaving 3 bases of the junction unmatched. The CDR3 loop spans 16 amino acids. The CDR3 spells CASSEAWDRLNTEAFF. The CDR3 DNA reads as TGTGCCAGCAGTGAAGCGTGGGACAGGTTGAACACTGAAGCTTTCTTT.

The chain recombines TRBV7-9 with TRBJ1-3; no reliable D call. The germline gives CDR1 SEHNR, CDR2 FQNEAQ (reference sequence). CDR3 length: 13 amino acids. V lost 5 bases to trimming and J lost 5 bases, with 10 bases between them. CDR3 sequence reads: CASSPNSRNTIYF. For the CDR3, the DNA is TGTGCCAGCAGCCCCAACAGCCGAAACACCATATATTTT.

The rearrangement links TRBV6-5 to TRBJ1-2; 7 bases line up with TRBD1. CDR3 length: 15 amino acids. V lost 6 bases, J lost 3 bases, and 10 bases stayed unmatched. Germline V gene data show CDR1 as MNHEY and CDR2 as SVGAGI. The CDR3 DNA follows: TGTGCCAGCAGCCCTACCGGGACAGATTACTATGGCTACACCTTC. Its translation: CASSPTGTDYYGYTF.

The chain recombines TRBV29-1 with TRBJ1-2; the D is unclear. Trimming left V 0 bases short and J 0 bases short, with 14 bases between. The CDR3 is 16 amino acids. CDR1 is SQVTM, CDR2 ANQGSEA, per germline. The CDR3 DNA reads as TGCAGCGTTGAAGATCTTGGGCTGGATACTAACTATGGCTACACCTTC. This translates into CSVEDLGLDTNYGYTF.

The CDR3 sequence is CASSLSIQSYNEQFF. The DNA of the CDR3 is TGCGCCAGCAGCTTGAGTATACAGTCCTACAATGAGCAGTTCTTC. V and J are TRBV5-1 and TRBJ2-1, with D hard to call. Trimming pared 1 base from V and 1 base from J, leaving 9 bases between. Germline lookup yields CDR1 SGHRS and CDR2 YFSETQ. This CDR3 contains 15 residues.

CDR3 region: CASSQETSGRVSTDTQYF. The CDR3 region has the DNA TGTGCCAGCAGCCAAGAAACTAGCGGGAGGGTAAGCACAGATACGCAGTATTTT. The chain employs TRBV4-2 and TRBJ2-3; 13 positions agree with TRBD2. V lost 0 bases and J lost 0; bases outside the gene matches: 3. There are 18 residues in the CDR3. CDR1 and CDR2 (germline): LGHNA, YNFKEQ.

Notes on this clone: The same CDR3 can be traced to other DNA sequences in this sample. This chain joins TRBV6-5 and TRBJ2-7; 12 positions match TRBD2. With 4 bases clipped from V and 3 bases from J, the junction kept 4 bases outside the gene matches. The CDR3 sequence is 15 residues long. From germline, CDR1 is MNHEY and CDR2 SVGAGI. CDR3 sequence (DNA): TGTGCCAGCAGTTCCCGACTAGCGGGGGTCTACGAGCAGTACTTC. This translates into CASSSRLAGVYEQYF.

This clone was counted between two and nine times. The gene calls are TRBV11-2 and TRBJ1-2; D is perhaps TRBD1 (5 bases). The germline CDR1 and CDR2 sequences are SGHAT and FQNNGV. The CDR3 is made up of 12 amino acids. V was cut by 3 bases and J by 7 bases, with 9 bases left in between. The CDR3 is CASSFQGVGYTF. Here the CDR3 DNA reads TGTGCCAGCAGCTTCCAGGGTGTTGGCTACACCTTC.

The chain carries TRBV4-2 and TRBJ2-7; D possibly corresponds to TRBD2 (5 bases). Between the trimmed V and J ends, which lost 0 bases and 0 bases, there was a span of 9 bases. Germline CDR1 reads LGHNA; CDR2 reads YNFKEQ. CDR3 size: 15 residues. Here the CDR3 reads CASSQDLGSSYEQYF. CDR3 DNA: TGTGCCAGCAGCCAAGATTTGGGGAGCTCCTACGAGCAGTACTTC.

This rearrangement joins TRBV6-5 to TRBJ2-3; D uncertain. The CDR3 length is 14 residues. With 3 bases removed from V and 3 bases from J, the gap between germline ends came to 10 bases. The germline gives CDR1 MNHEY, CDR2 SVGAGI. CDR3 in DNA: TGTGCCAGCAGTTATAAGCAAAATACAGATACGCAGTATTTT. Translated, it gives CASSYKQNTDTQYF.

This chain joins TRBV11-3 and TRBJ2-7, with a possible D match to TRBD1 (6 bases). V was clipped by 6 bases and J by 5 bases, with 14 bases between them. The CDR3 runs to 13 residues. Germline CDR1 SGHNT, CDR2 YENEEA. The CDR3 nucleotides read TGTGCCAGCAGATTAATACAGGGCAACGAGCAGTACTTC. This sequence encodes CASRLIQGNEQYF.

The J gene is TRBJ2-5, the V gene TRBV20-1; no clear D. The J call may be faulty, since TRBJ2-7 better matches the DNA end. The CDR3 spans 11 residues. Germline lookup yields CDR1 DFQATT and CDR2 SNEGSKA (reference sequence). CDR3 in DNA: TGCAGTGCTCGACTTAACTCCGAGCAGTACTTC. Translation: CSARLNSEQYF.

This chain uses TRBV2 with TRBJ2-7, with no clear D. The CDR3 contains 14 residues. Germline V gene lookup returns CDR1 SNHLY and CDR2 FYNNEI. The V end lost 2 bases, the J end lost 2 bases, and 10 bases lay between the germline ends. The CDR3 DNA is TGTGCCAGCAGTGAATCCGGGTCTCCCTACGAGCAGTACTTC. This gives the protein CASSESGSPYEQYF.

The DNA for the CDR3 is TGTGCCAGCAGAAAAACGGGACAGATCAATCAGCCCCAGCATTTT. This gives the protein CASRKTGQINQPQHF. The chain is built from TRBV6-5 and TRBJ1-5, with 7 bases matching TRBD1. After removal of 6 bases from V and 3 bases from J, the junction contained 8 bases not matched to a gene. This CDR3 region has 15 residues. CDR1 is MNHEY, CDR2 SVGAGI, per germline.

This rearrangement joins TRBV15 to TRBJ2-1, with TRBD2 matching over 14 bases. Trimming at V came to 9 bases and at J to 9 bases, leaving 4 bases not matched to a gene. CDR1 is LNHNV and CDR2 is YYDKDF in the germline V gene (reference sequence). CDR3 length equals 13 residues. This CDR3 reads CATGLAGDGEQFF. As DNA, the CDR3 is TGTGCCACGGGACTAGCGGGAGATGGTGAGCAGTTCTTC.

This chain links TRBV4-1 with TRBJ2-3; weak D call: TRBD2 (5 bases). Germline V gene lookup returns CDR1 MGHRA and CDR2 YSYEKL. V lost 4 bases and J lost 2, with 10 bases in between. CDR3 size: 14 residues. CDR3: CASSPLAYTDTQYF. The CDR3 DNA follows: TGCGCCAGCAGCCCTCTAGCTTACACAGATACGCAGTATTTT.

The chain carries TRBV6-4 and TRBJ2-3, with 8 positions matching TRBD2. V was clipped by 5 bases and J by 1 base; unmatched bases: 8. Germline-derived CDR1 and CDR2 are MRHNA and SNTAGT. The CDR3 is made up of 16 amino acids. DNA of the CDR3: TGTGCCAGCAGTCAAACTCCGGGACTAGGCACAGATACGCAGTATTTT. Encoded protein: CASSQTPGLGTDTQYF.

The sample holds one count of this clone. The chain links TRBV7-3 to TRBJ1-1; a possible D gene is TRBD1 (5 bases). Germline CDR1 reads SGHTA; CDR2 reads FQGTGA. There are 13 residues in the CDR3. Trimming pared 2 bases from V and 1 base from J, leaving 5 bases between. CDR3 DNA sequence: TGTGCCAGCAGCTTAGGACAGAACACTGAAGCTTTCTTT. This sequence encodes CASSLGQNTEAFF. The variable domain in full, with the rest retrieved from reference TRBV7-3 and TRBJ1-1, is GAGVSQTPSNKVTEKGKYVELRCDPISGHTALYWYRQSLGQGPEFLIYFQGTGAADDSGLPNDRFFAVRPEGSVSTLKIQRTERGDSAVYLCASSLGQNTEAFFGQGTRLTVV.

The chain links TRBV5-1 to TRBJ2-7; 8 bases are a match to TRBD2. The trim removed 7 bases at V and 0 bases at J, leaving 9 bases unmatched. CDR3 length: 15 amino acids. The germline V gene encodes CDR1 SGHRS and CDR2 YFSETQ. CDR3 sequence (DNA): TGCGCCAGCGCCCCGGATAGCGGGATCTCCTACGAGCAGTACTTC. Amino acid sequence: CASAPDSGISYEQYF.

The genes are TRBV11-3 and TRBJ2-3; 8 nucleotides match TRBD1. The CDR3 contains 16 residues. The V segment lost 1 base and the J segment 2 bases; nucleotides outside the gene matches: 5. Germline V gives CDR1 SGHNT, CDR2 YENEEA. CDR3 in DNA: TGTGCCAGCAGCTTAGGAGACAGGGGTACCACAGATACGCAGTATTTT. Translation: CASSLGDRGTTDTQYF.

The rearrangement uses TRBV9 and TRBJ2-7; D is unresolved. The V and J ends lost 2 bases and 0 bases respectively, with 9 bases between them. CDR3 length equals 14 residues. Germline V lookup: CDR1 SGDLS, CDR2 YYNGEE. CDR3: CASSVGLSSYEQYF. In DNA, the CDR3 is TGTGCCAGCAGCGTGGGCCTGAGCTCCTACGAGCAGTACTTC.

The genes are TRBV7-2 and TRBJ2-2, with 8 bases matching TRBD1. The CDR3 sequence is 16 residues long. Germline CDR1 and CDR2: SGHTA and FQGNSA. V shed 4 bases, J shed 1 base, and the junction held 5 bases outside the gene matches. The CDR3 region is CASSYEGTGNTGELFF. CDR3 nucleotide sequence: TGTGCCAGCAGCTACGAAGGGACAGGGAACACCGGGGAGCTGTTTTTT.

The chain recombines TRBV5-1 with TRBJ2-1; 8 nucleotides match TRBD2. With V trimmed by 2 bases and J by 2 bases, 3 bases remained unmatched. CDR3 length equals 15 residues. Germline loops: CDR1 SGHRS, CDR2 YFSETQ. DNA of the CDR3: TGCGCCAGCAGCTTAGATAGCGGGACCTACAATGAGCAGTTCTTC. It translates to CASSLDSGTYNEQFF.

The gene calls are TRBV5-4 and TRBJ2-2; possibly TRBD1 for D (5 bases). This CDR3 contains 15 residues. Germline V CDR1 and CDR2: SGHNT, YYREEE (reference sequence). Trimming stripped 3 bases from V and 1 base from J, with 10 bases between. The CDR3 loop reads CASSYRTKNTGELFF. CDR3 DNA: TGTGCCAGCAGCTACCGGACAAAGAACACCGGGGAGCTGTTTTTT.